The rows below give T cell receptor beta chains drawn from one sample of a study of blood T cell repertoires in COVID-19. Produced via immunoSEQ multiplex PCR; TCRdb's table is partial and in-frame only. The profile shows tens of thousands of clones, roughly nine tenths of them singletons. Sample: peripheral blood. The origin of the receptors is a young man with active or convalescent COVID-19. Both conserved end residues are part of each CDR3. A D gene is named only where the DNA matches it firmly. Rows may omit the clone size; those that give it use once, few, many or a size class.

>TRBJ2-2|15|TRBD2|once|TRBV2
TGTGCCAGCACGACTAGCGGGACGAACACCGGGGAGCTGTTTTTT
CASTTSGTNTGELFF
>TRBJ2-7|15|TRBD1|NA|TRBV7-9
TGTGCCAGCAGTCTACCGGGACAGGGGATCTACGAGCAGTACTTC
CASSLPGQGIYEQYF
>TRBJ1-1|15|NA|NA|TRBV5-1
TGCGCCAGCAGCTTGTCCCCGGGACAGAACACTGAAGCTTTCTTT
CASSLSPGQNTEAFF
>TRBJ2-3|15|TRBD2|NA|TRBV6-5
TGTGCCAGCAGTTTACTAGCGGGGGTTGCAGATACGCAGTATTTT
CASSLLAGVADTQYF
>TRBJ1-4|14|NA|NA|TRBV6-1
TGTGCCAGCAGTGAAGGAGGATCGGTGGGAAAACTGTTTTTT
CASSEGGSVGKLFF
>TRBJ1-5|13|NA|few|TRBV7-3
TGTGCCAGCAGCTTCCTACCGGGACAGCCCCAGCATTTT
CASSFLPGQPQHF
>TRBJ2-1|14|TRBD2|NA|TRBV24-1
TGTGCCACCGACGGCGGGAGTTCAAACAATGAGCAGTTCTTC
CATDGGSSNNEQFF
>TRBJ1-1|14|NA|NA|TRBV30
TGTGCCTGGAGTGTCAGATGGAGGAACACTGAAGCTTTCTTT
CAWSVRWRNTEAFF
>TRBJ1-4|17|TRBD1|NA|TRBV4-3
TGCGCCAGCAGCCAAGAGCTGCCAGGGGGTGCTAATGAAAAACTGTTTTTT
CASSQELPGGANEKLFF
>TRBJ1-5|13|NA|NA|TRBV12-3/TRBV12-4
TGTGCCAGCCAAGGGGATAGCAATCAGCCCCAGCATTTT
CASQGDSNQPQHF
>TRBJ2-5|15|NA|NA|TRBV14
TGTGCCAGCAGCCAAGATTGGGGCTCTCGGGAGACCCAGTACTTC
CASSQDWGSRETQYF
>TRBJ1-2|11|NA|NA|TRBV29-1
TGCAGCGCAGGAGAACGAGCGGGCTACACCTTC
CSAGERAGYTF
>TRBJ1-3|15|TRBD1|NA|TRBV7-8
TGTGCCAGCAGCCAGACAGGGTACTCTGGAAACACCATATATTTT
CASSQTGYSGNTIYF
>TRBJ2-5|15|NA|NA|TRBV7-6
TGTGCCAGCAGCCCGTATGTTGCGAAGAGAGAGACCCAGTACTTC
CASSPYVAKRETQYF
>TRBJ2-4|15|TRBD1|NA|TRBV7-8
TGTGCCAGCAGCGTCGACAGGGCCCTGATAAACATTCAGTACTTC
CASSVDRALINIQYF
>TRBJ2-5|15|TRBD2|NA|TRBV5-4
TGTGCCAGCAGCCCCCGGGGGGGCCTTCAAGAGACCCAGTACTTC
CASSPRGGLQETQYF
>TRBJ1-2|15|TRBD1|NA|TRBV4-3
TGCGCCAGCAGCCAGGGTGGACAGGGGAACTATGGCTACACCTTC
CASSQGGQGNYGYTF
>TRBJ2-7|11|NA|NA|TRBV5-4
TGTGCCAGCAGCTTGTTCGACGAGCAGTACTTC
CASSLFDEQYF
>TRBJ1-2|14|TRBD1|NA|TRBV27
TGTGCCAGCAGTTTGATCGGGACAGGGGTTGGCTACACCTTC
CASSLIGTGVGYTF
>TRBJ1-5|15|NA|NA|TRBV10-3
TGTGCCATCAGTGAGTCCCCCTATAGCAATCAGCCCCAGCATTTT
CAISESPYSNQPQHF
>TRBJ2-1|13|NA|NA|TRBV7-3
TGTGCCAGCAGCTTAACAGGGGACAATGAGCAGTTCTTC
CASSLTGDNEQFF
>TRBJ2-7|12|NA|NA|TRBV5-4
TGTGCCAGCAGCTTGGACGGTCGCGAGCAGTACTTC
CASSLDGREQYF
>TRBJ1-1|15|NA|NA|TRBV6-5
TGTGCCAGCAGTTACAGGACCGGGGGGAACACTGAAGCTTTCTTT
CASSYRTGGNTEAFF
>TRBJ2-3|15|NA|NA|TRBV12-5
TGTGCTAGTGGTTTGGACGGACATCGCACAGATACGCAGTATTTT
CASGLDGHRTDTQYF
>TRBJ2-5|14|NA|NA|TRBV5-1
TGCGCCAGCAGCTTGGGTCAGATCCAAGAGACCCAGTACTTC
CASSLGQIQETQYF
>TRBJ1-4|14|TRBD1|NA|TRBV6-5
TGTGCCAGCAGACTCGGGACAGGAGTGGAAAAACTGTTTTTT
CASRLGTGVEKLFF
>TRBJ2-1|16|NA|NA|TRBV6-2/TRBV6-3
TGTGCCAGCAGTTCCTTGACAGCAAGCTCCTACAATGAGCAGTTCTTC
CASSSLTASSYNEQFF
>TRBJ1-1|13|NA|NA|TRBV7-6
TGTGCCAGCAGCGTCAGGGAGAACACTGAAGCTTTCTTT
CASSVRENTEAFF
>TRBJ1-1|14|TRBD1|NA|TRBV3-1/TRBV3-2
TGTGCCAGCAGCCCCCGACAGGGCAGGACTGAAGCTTTCTTT
CASSPRQGRTEAFF
>TRBJ1-5|13|NA|NA|TRBV2
TGTGCCAGCAGTGAGGTGGGGCAGGGGCCCCAGCATTTT
CASSEVGQGPQHF
>TRBJ2-2|14|TRBD1|NA|TRBV10-1
TGCGCCAGCAGGGACAGGGTTAACACCGGGGAGCTGTTTTTT
CASRDRVNTGELFF
>TRBJ2-2|14|TRBD1|once|TRBV6-5
TGTGCCAGCAGACGGACAGGGGTGGCCGGGGAGCTGTTTTTT
CASRRTGVAGELFF
>TRBJ2-7|14|NA|once|TRBV6-1
TGTGCCAGCAGTGATACCGCGGAGGGCTACGAGCAGTACTTC
CASSDTAEGYEQYF
>TRBJ1-1|13|TRBD1|NA|TRBV5-1
TGCGCCAGCAGCACGGGGACAGGGGGTGAAGCTTTCTTT
CASSTGTGGEAFF
>TRBJ2-1|15|TRBD1|medium-sized|TRBV7-9
TGTGCCAGCAGGGATCCGGGACAGGGGGCGAATGAGCAGTTCTTC
CASRDPGQGANEQFF
>TRBJ2-6|16|NA|NA|TRBV7-9
TGTGCCAGCAGCTTAATGGCCCTCTCTGGGGCCAACGTCCTGACTTTC
CASSLMALSGANVLTF
>TRBJ2-5|12|TRBD2|NA|TRBV12-3/TRBV12-4
TGTGCCAGCAGTCTTAGCGGGAGGACCCAGTACTTC
CASSLSGRTQYF
>TRBJ2-3|15|NA|NA|TRBV7-6
TGTGCCAGCAGCTTAGTTCCTAGCGGCACAGATACGCAGTATTTT
CASSLVPSGTDTQYF
>TRBJ1-1|13|TRBD1|NA|TRBV7-3
TGTGCCAGCAGCTTGACAGGGATGGCTGAAGCTTTCTTT
CASSLTGMAEAFF
>TRBJ1-4|13|NA|NA|TRBV5-1
TGCGCCAGCAGTTTGAGCGGAGGCGAAAAACTGTTTTTT
CASSLSGGEKLFF
>TRBJ1-3|15|NA|once|TRBV19
TGTGCCAGTAGTATTCTTACAGGGTCTGGAAACACCATATATTTT
CASSILTGSGNTIYF
>TRBJ2-3|17|TRBD2|NA|TRBV10-1
TGCGCCAGCAGTGAGTTGGTTAGCGGGAGTGGCACAGATACGCAGTATTTT
CASSELVSGSGTDTQYF
>TRBJ2-5|14|TRBD2|NA|TRBV6-5
TGTGCCAGCACCTACCGCGGGGGTGGTGAGACCCAGTACTTC
CASTYRGGGETQYF
>TRBJ1-5|18|TRBD1|NA|TRBV30
TGTGCCTGGAGTTCAGCCGGGACAGGGTTCAGAAGCAATCAGCCCCAGCATTTT
CAWSSAGTGFRSNQPQHF
>TRBJ2-1|15|TRBD2|NA|TRBV5-1
TGCGCCAGCACTGCGACTAGCGGGGGGGCCTATGAGCAGTTCTTC
CASTATSGGAYEQFF
>TRBJ2-5|15|TRBD1|NA|TRBV27
TGTGCCAGCAGTTTATTAGGCAGGGGGTACGAGACCCAGTACTTC
CASSLLGRGYETQYF
>TRBJ2-1|18|NA|NA|TRBV18
TGTGCCAGCTCACCCCAAAGCATCGGGTCCGCAGCCCACAATGAGCAGTTCTTC
CASSPQSIGSAAHNEQFF
>TRBJ1-4|16|NA|NA|TRBV24-1
TGTGCCACCAGTGAGGGTCCACAGGCCGAATATGAAAAACTGTTTTTT
CATSEGPQAEYEKLFF
>TRBJ1-1|15|NA|NA|TRBV6-5
TGTGCCAGCAGTCGTCGGACAGTCCAGAACACTGAAGCTTTCTTT
CASSRRTVQNTEAFF
>TRBJ1-2|14|NA|NA|TRBV5-1
TGCGCCAGCAGCTTTCAGGCGGGGAAAGAGGGCTACACCTTC
CASSFQAGKEGYTF